These 16 T cell receptor beta chains were sequenced from one sample in a study of naive and memory T cell subsets. The SP2 primer and nested alpha and beta constant region primers amplified ligated cDNA in four rounds. TCRdb reprocessed the UMI-ligation and nested PCR reads via MiXCR and lists one record per CDR3 protein. The sample lists tens of thousands of distinct CDR3 sequences; about 6.2% were seen once. This sample's treatment: skin biopsy from PPD injection site in Mantoux-positive individual. An oligonucleotide containing a UMI was ligated to the 3' end of TCR cDNA. The material was skin, obtained from a tuberculin skin test site. The receptors come from an adult in good health.

The V and J genes are TRBV27 and TRBJ1-1, with 8 positions matching TRBD1. The CDR3 runs 16 residues. CDR1 is MNHEY and CDR2 is SMNVEV in the germline V gene (reference sequence). V dropped 5 bases and J dropped 3; count of bases not matched to a gene: 11. The CDR3 is CASSPGTGGADTEAFF. Here the CDR3 DNA reads TGTGCCAGCAGTCCCGGGACAGGAGGCGCGGACACTGAAGCTTTCTTT.

This clonotype was detected many times. V gene TRBV6-5 combines with J gene TRBJ2-6; perhaps TRBD1 as D (5 bases). Germline CDR1 reads MNHEY; CDR2 reads SVGAGI. The CDR3 is made up of 15 amino acids. The V end lost 6 bases, the J end lost 0 bases, and 9 bases lay between the germline ends. The CDR3 is CASRPDSSGANVLTF. The CDR3 bases are TGTGCCAGCAGACCCGACAGCTCTGGGGCCAACGTCCTGACTTTC.

In the case of this clonotype: A read error is possible here, since a much larger clone lies one base away. The chain employs TRBV20-1 and TRBJ1-1, with 7 nucleotides matching TRBD1. CDR1 is DFQATT and CDR2 is SNEGSKA in the germline V gene (reference sequence). The CDR3 extends over 15 amino acids. The DNA for the CDR3 is TGCAGTGCTAGAGCGCAGGGGGTCGTGAGGACTGAAACTTTCTTT. It specifies CSARAQGVVRTETFF.

This clonotype was observed many times. This chain uses TRBV9 with TRBJ1-6; D is undetermined. Trimming took off 0 bases at V and 5 bases at J, with 12 bases between the two ends. Germline lookup yields CDR1 SGDLS and CDR2 YYNGEE. The CDR3 covers 16 residues. Here the CDR3 DNA reads TGTGCCAGCAGCGTAGGCAACGCGTGGGATAATTCACCCCTCCACTTT. Translating it yields CASSVGNAWDNSPLHF.

This clonotype occurred many times. This rearrangement joins TRBV5-1 to TRBJ2-3; the D is unclear. Per the germline V gene, CDR1 is SGHRS and CDR2 is YFSETQ. The CDR3 is 14 residues long. With 5 bases removed from V and 4 bases from J, the gap between germline ends came to 14 bases. CDR3 sequence (DNA): TGCGCCAGCAGATTCACCGTTAACTCAGATACGCAGTATTTT. This gives the protein CASRFTVNSDTQYF.

This clonotype appeared a few times. V and J are TRBV6-1 and TRBJ1-5; the D gene is possibly TRBD1 (5 bases). Germline CDR1 MNHNS, CDR2 SASEGT. This CDR3 region has 15 residues. The V end lost 8 bases, the J end lost 0 bases, and 14 bases lay between the germline ends. The CDR3 DNA reads TGTGCCAGCTTCACAGGCCTCTATAGCAATCAGCCCCAGCATTTT. Its protein product is CASFTGLYSNQPQHF.

This clonotype was observed a handful of times. The chain's CDR3 is CASSEGTAMNTEAFF. The CDR3 nucleotides read TGTGCCAGCAGCGAGGGGACAGCGATGAACACTGAAGCTTTCTTT. The rearrangement joins TRBV5-5 to TRBJ1-1; TRBD1 matches 7 bases. The CDR3 totals 15 residues. CDR1 is SGHKS, CDR2 YYEKEE, per germline (reference sequence). With V trimmed by 4 bases and J by 0 bases, 6 bases remained unmatched.

This clonotype appeared many times. The chain combines TRBV4-2 with TRBJ2-7, with 9 nucleotides matching TRBD2. Trimming cost V 4 bases and J 3 bases; bases outside gene matches: 10. The length of the CDR3 is 16 residues. Germline CDR1 and CDR2: LGHNA and YNFKEQ. The CDR3 loop reads CASSLTPGLADYEQYF. The CDR3 DNA sequence: TGTGCCAGCAGCCTCACTCCGGGACTAGCTGACTACGAGCAGTACTTC.

This clonotype appeared many times. The rearrangement uses TRBV2 and TRBJ2-6; no definite D call. The CDR3 covers 13 residues. Germline V gives CDR1 SNHLY, CDR2 FYNNEI. The V end lost 4 bases, the J end lost 1 base, and 2 bases lay between the germline ends. The CDR3 sequence is CASSVSGANVLTF. DNA for the CDR3: TGTGCCAGCAGTGTGTCTGGGGCCAACGTCCTGACTTTC.

This clonotype was picked up many times. The chain is built from TRBV4-2 and TRBJ2-3; 9 bases are shared with TRBD1. Germline V gene data show CDR1 as LGHNA and CDR2 as YNFKEQ. The length of the CDR3 is 17 residues. V lost 1 base, J lost 5 bases, and 10 bases stayed unmatched. The CDR3 loop reads CASSQGRGDRDKDTQYF. Here the CDR3 DNA reads TGTGCCAGCAGCCAAGGGCGAGGGGACAGGGATAAAGATACGCAGTATTTT.

The sample holds many counts of this clonotype. The chain recombines TRBV4-1 with TRBJ2-1; D is possibly TRBD1 (6 bases). Trimming stripped 5 bases from V and 0 bases from J, with 14 bases between. CDR1 and CDR2 from the germline V gene are MGHRA and YSYEKL. CDR3 length: 16 amino acids. The CDR3 protein is CASSSPTGNSYNEQFF. The CDR3 bases are TGCGCCAGCAGCAGCCCGACAGGAAACTCCTACAATGAGCAGTTCTTC.

The chain has TRBV7-2 and TRBJ2-1; TRBD2 matches at 12 bases. The CDR3 runs to 21 residues. The V segment lost 4 bases and the J segment 0 bases; nucleotides outside the gene matches: 16. CDR1 and CDR2 (germline): SGHTA, FQGNSA. The CDR3 coding sequence is TGTGCCAGCAGCTCCCCCAATCGGGCTAGCGGGGGGGTAAGCTCCTACAATGAGCAGTTCTTC. Its protein product is CASSSPNRASGGVSSYNEQFF.

This chain joins TRBV29-1 and TRBJ1-1; D is possibly TRBD1 (5 bases). The CDR3 extends over 14 amino acids. V lost 6 bases to trimming and J lost 4 bases, with 18 bases between them. Germline V gives CDR1 SQVTM, CDR2 ANQGSEA. Written as DNA, the CDR3 is TGCAGCGTCTATCAACACCTTAGGGGCACTGAAGCTTTCTTT. Translated, it gives CSVYQHLRGTEAFF.

The table lists this clonotype with a few counts. The V call is TRBV11-2, the J call TRBJ1-2; D is unclear. V was trimmed by 5 bases and J by 0 bases, leaving 16 bases between them. This CDR3 has 16 amino acids. Germline CDR1 SGHAT, CDR2 FQNNGV. The CDR3 DNA follows: TGTGCCAGCAGCGACCGGTCGCACGGAGCTAACTATGGCTACACCTTC. Amino acid sequence: CASSDRSHGANYGYTF.

Many counts were recorded for this clonotype. The V call is TRBV6-2 or TRBV6-3, the J call TRBJ1-2, with a tentative D call TRBD1 (5 bases). CDR3 length equals 13 residues. The V end lost 6 bases, the J end lost 8 bases, and 16 bases lay between the germline ends. Germline CDR1 reads MNHEY; CDR2 reads SVGEGT. CDR3 loop: CASSDRAPGGYTF. For the CDR3, the DNA is TGTGCCAGCAGCGACCGGGCCCCAGGGGGCTACACCTTC.

This clonotype was found many times. The J gene is TRBJ1-1, the V gene TRBV13; D remains unclear. Germline CDR1 is PRHDT and CDR2 is FYEKMQ (reference sequence). V was shortened by 3 bases and J by 7 bases, with 9 bases between the two germline ends. CDR3 length: 12 amino acids. The CDR3 DNA follows: TGTGCCAGCAGCTTTTCTTTTAGTGAAGCTTTCTTT. Amino acids: CASSFSFSEAFF.